The rows below give T cell receptor beta chains drawn from one sample of a study of beta chain features in type 1 diabetes. TCRdb keeps only in-frame clones here, not all; method: immunoSEQ multiplex PCR. The sample lists around 300,000 clones; 11% to 15% were seen once. Sequenced: central memory CD4+ T cells from blood. The receptors stem from a man between 25 and 39 years old in good health. CDR3s include the opening cysteine and the closing phenylalanine or tryptophan. D genes are given only for firm matches. Rows give clone size only sometimes, using once, few, many, or a class for an expanded clone.

J gene | V gene | D gene | clone size | CDR3 DNA | CDR3 protein
TRBJ2-1 | TRBV9 | TRBD2 | few | TGTGCCAGCAGCGTAGAAGTCAGGCGGGCTAGCGGGGGAGGGGTACACAATGAGCAGTTCTTC | CASSVEVRRASGGGVHNEQFF
TRBJ1-3 | TRBV4-2 | NA | NA | TGTGCCAGCAGCCAGGAGGGTTCATCTGGAAACACCATATATTTT | CASSQEGSSGNTIYF
TRBJ2-3 | TRBV9 | NA | few | TGTGCCAGCTCTCCCCCGGGCCGTCGCACAGATACGCAGTATTTT | CASSPPGRRTDTQYF
TRBJ2-3 | TRBV7-8 | NA | few | TGTGCCAGCAGCCCGAATACAGATACGCAGTATTTT | CASSPNTDTQYF
TRBJ1-1 | TRBV6-5 | TRBD1 | few | TGTGCCAGCAGTTACTCGGAGAACAGGGGGAAAGCTTTCTTT | CASSYSENRGKAFF
TRBJ1-2 | TRBV7-9 | NA | few | TGTGCCAGCAGCTCCCCGTCCAGTCTATCCTTTAACTATGGCTACACCTTC | CASSSPSSLSFNYGYTF
TRBJ1-2 | TRBV19 | TRBD1 | few | TGTGCCAGTAGTACGACAGGGGGGGCCTACTATGGCTACACCTTC | CASSTTGGAYYGYTF
TRBJ1-5 | TRBV11-3 | NA | few | TGTGCCAGCAGCTTAGCAGACTCGACGCCCCAGCATTTT | CASSLADSTPQHF
TRBJ2-1 | TRBV5-8 | NA | NA | TGTGCCAGCAGACTTAGGGCGGGCAATGAGCAGTTCTTC | CASRLRAGNEQFF
TRBJ2-7 | TRBV5-1 | NA | NA | TGCGCCAGCAGCCCCGACAGCCGCTCCTACGAGCAGTACTTC | CASSPDSRSYEQYF
TRBJ2-3 | TRBV7-2 | TRBD2 | NA | TGTGCCAGCAGGGTCGGGGGGATGAGCACAGATACGCAGTATTTT | CASRVGGMSTDTQYF
TRBJ2-5 | TRBV5-1 | TRBD1 | few | TGCGCCAGCAGCAAGGGACAGGGGGCGCAGGAGACCCAGTACTTC | CASSKGQGAQETQYF
TRBJ2-1 | TRBV2 | TRBD2 | few | TGTGCCAGCACCCGACTAGCGGGGGCCAATGAGCAGTTCTTC | CASTRLAGANEQFF
TRBJ1-1 | TRBV19 | NA | NA | TGTGCCAGTAGTCCCCCGGCGCAGGGGATGACTGAAGCTTTCTTT | CASSPPAQGMTEAFF
TRBJ1-3 | TRBV4-1 | NA | few | TGCGCCAGCAGTCGTCCGACAGGCCGTCGCTCTGGAAACACCATATATTTT | CASSRPTGRRSGNTIYF
TRBJ1-6 | TRBV27 | NA | many | TGTGCCAGCAAACCTTTGGGGGACTATAATTCACCCCTCCACTTT | CASKPLGDYNSPLHF
TRBJ2-5 | TRBV29-1 | TRBD1 | NA | TGCAGCGTCACGACAGGGGGAGAGACCCAGTACTTC | CSVTTGGETQYF
TRBJ2-1 | TRBV14 | NA | many | TGTGCCAGCAGCCAAGGGGCGGTGGGTGAGCAGTTCTTC | CASSQGAVGEQFF
TRBJ1-4 | TRBV4-1 | TRBD1 | NA | TGCGCCAGCAGATCAGGGGGGATTGATGAAAAACTGTTTTTT | CASRSGGIDEKLFF
TRBJ2-3 | TRBV7-7 | NA | few | TGCGCCAGCAGCCAAGCCCCGACTAGTTCAGATACGCAGTATTTT | CASSQAPTSSDTQYF
TRBJ1-4 | TRBV19 | NA | NA | TGTGCCAGTACACCGGCCACAAATAACAAAAAACTGTTTTTT | CASTPATNNKKLFF
TRBJ2-2 | TRBV25-1 | TRBD2 | few | TGTGCCAGCAGTGATTATAGCGGGAGAAACACCGGGGAGCTGTTTTTT | CASSDYSGRNTGELFF
TRBJ1-2 | TRBV30 | TRBD1 | NA | TGTGCCTGGAGAGCCGGACTCGGGACAGCCTATGGCTACACCTTC | CAWRAGLGTAYGYTF
TRBJ2-7 | TRBV27 | TRBD1 | NA | TGTGCCAGCAGTCCCCGGGACAGGGTTTTGTACGAGCAGTACTTC | CASSPRDRVLYEQYF
TRBJ2-1 | TRBV7-3 | TRBD2 | few | TGTGCCAGCAGCGTAGGGACTAGTAAAGATAGCTCCTACAATGAGCAGTTCTTC | CASSVGTSKDSSYNEQFF
TRBJ2-3 | TRBV15 | NA | NA | TGTGCCACCAGCAGAGCTCTCATCGGGGGCACAGATACGCAGTATTTT | CATSRALIGGTDTQYF
TRBJ1-2 | TRBV15 | NA | NA | TGTGCCACCAGCAGAGGACAGAACGGAGGCTATGGCTACACCTTC | CATSRGQNGGYGYTF
TRBJ1-1 | TRBV7-9 | NA | few | TGTGCCAGCAGCTTGCAGCTCGGCATCAACACTGAAGCTTTCTTT | CASSLQLGINTEAFF
TRBJ1-4 | TRBV2 | NA | few | TGTGCCAGCTCATGGGGCTTGCGTGAAAAACTGTTTTTT | CASSWGLREKLFF
TRBJ1-6 | TRBV5-1 | NA | NA | TGCGCCAGCAGCTTGGAGGGACACGCCAATTCACCCCTCCACTTT | CASSLEGHANSPLHF
TRBJ1-3 | TRBV2 | NA | once | TGTGCCAGCGGCGGGGGCAGGACTGGAAACACCATATATTTT | CASGGGRTGNTIYF
TRBJ2-7 | TRBV18 | TRBD1 | NA | TGTGCCAGCTCACAGACAGGGGGCTACGAGCAGTACTTC | CASSQTGGYEQYF
TRBJ1-3 | TRBV5-4 | NA | few | TGTGCCAGCACCCGGGGGCTGAACTCTGGAAACACCATATATTTT | CASTRGLNSGNTIYF
TRBJ2-2 | TRBV7-9 | TRBD2 | many | TGTGCCAGCAGCCCAGGGACTAGCGGCACCGGGGAGCTGTTTTTT | CASSPGTSGTGELFF